This T cell receptor (beta chain) was profiled in a study of STAT5B mutations in CD4+ large granular lymphocyte leukemia. Study-wide findings and caveats: Data were not HLA-matched across samples.

TCRdb keeps only in-frame clones here, not all; method: immunoSEQ multiplex PCR. Of 23,000 or so clones detected, about three quarters appear once; the ten largest clones hold almost 0.65%. The sample holds a few counts of this clone. Its antigen is unknown. This clonotype originated in a human donor in good health. The specimen was CD4+ T cells from blood buffy coats.

The CDR3 region is CASSQGAWENEKLFF. As DNA, the CDR3 is TGTGCCAGCAGCCAAGGTGCCTGGGAGAATGAAAAACTGTTTTTT. The V call is TRBV14, the J call TRBJ1-4; D is undetermined. CDR3 length: 15 amino acids. The germline CDR1 and CDR2 sequences are SGHDN and FVKESK. V was shortened by 1 base and J by 5 bases, with 11 bases between the two germline ends.